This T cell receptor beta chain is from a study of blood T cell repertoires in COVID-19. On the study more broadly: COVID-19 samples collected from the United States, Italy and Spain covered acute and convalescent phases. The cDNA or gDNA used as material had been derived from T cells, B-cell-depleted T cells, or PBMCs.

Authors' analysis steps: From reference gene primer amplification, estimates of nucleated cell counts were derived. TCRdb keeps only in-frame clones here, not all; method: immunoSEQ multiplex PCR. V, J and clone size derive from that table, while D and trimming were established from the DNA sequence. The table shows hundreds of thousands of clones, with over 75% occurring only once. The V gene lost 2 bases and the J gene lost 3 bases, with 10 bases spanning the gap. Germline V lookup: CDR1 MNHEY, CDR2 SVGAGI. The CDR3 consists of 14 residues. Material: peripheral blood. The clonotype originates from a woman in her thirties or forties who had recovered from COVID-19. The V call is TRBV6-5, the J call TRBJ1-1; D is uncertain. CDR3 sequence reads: CASSYARRDTEAFF. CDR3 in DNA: TGTGCCAGCAGTTACGCCCGCCGGGACACTGAAGCTTTCTTT.